This TCR beta chain was profiled in a study of blood T cell repertoires in COVID-19. The table came from immunoSEQ multiplex PCR; TCRdb's copy has only in-frame clones and leaves some out. This sample yields 220,000 or so clones, of which approximately 84% are seen a single time; roughly 2.6% belongs to the top ten. V was cut by 0 bases and J by 2 bases, with 4 bases left in between. CDR3 length: 13 residues. Germline CDR1 is LNHNV and CDR2 is YYDKDF (reference sequence). The origin of this receptor is a man aged 45 to 65 who had recovered from COVID-19. The chain uses TRBV15 and TRBJ1-1; no clear D gene. The sequencing input was peripheral blood. The CDR3 protein is CATSRDLNTEAFF. The CDR3 nucleotides are TGTGCCACCAGCAGAGATCTTAACACTGAAGCTTTCTTT.